Presented here are 26 T cell receptor beta chains from one specimen sequenced in a study of OX40 agonist ivuxolimab in advanced cancers. Assay used: immunoSEQ multiplex PCR; TCRdb lists only in-frame clones, some missing. The repertoire holds under 80,000 clones, roughly 90% seen once, with roughly 9.7% in the top ten. Sequencing used CD4+ or CD8+ T cells sorted from blood, obtained in a trial of the OX40 agonist ivuxolimab. These receptors all stem from an adult with an advanced solid tumor such as melanoma, head and neck, liver or kidney cancer.

The chain has TRBV19 and TRBJ2-1, with D uncertain. This CDR3 contains 16 residues. Trimming shortened V by 5 bases and J by 2 bases, and 16 bases separated the two germline ends. The V gene's germline CDR1 is LNHDA and CDR2 SQIVND (reference sequence). The CDR3 loop reads CASSVGTGLPYNEQFF. CDR3 bases: TGTGCCAGTAGTGTGGGAACGGGCCTTCCCTACAATGAGCAGTTCTTC.

The rearrangement joins TRBV4-1 to TRBJ1-1; possibly TRBD1 for D (6 bases). Germline V gives CDR1 MGHRA, CDR2 YSYEKL. The length of the CDR3 is 16 residues. Trimming took 4 bases from V and 1 from J, leaving 16 bases between them. The CDR3 spells CASSLTPGTQNTEAFF. In DNA form, the CDR3 reads TGCGCCAGCAGCCTCACCCCCGGGACACAGAACACTGAAGCTTTCTTT.

This rearrangement joins TRBV9 to TRBJ2-1, with 9 nucleotides matching TRBD2. CDR3 size: 15 residues. Germline V lookup: CDR1 SGDLS, CDR2 YYNGEE. V trimming: 0 bases; J trimming: 4 bases; junction bases outside the gene matches: 2. CDR3 region: CASSVDLAGYNEQFF. In nucleotides, the CDR3 is TGTGCCAGCAGCGTAGACCTAGCGGGGTACAATGAGCAGTTCTTC.

Remarks on this clone: At the DNA level, this CDR3 is encoded by other sequences in the same sample as well. The rearrangement uses TRBV7-3 and TRBJ1-1, with 9 bases aligning to TRBD1. This CDR3 has 15 residues. Trimming took 5 bases from V and 6 from J; bases not matched to a gene: 10. Per germline, CDR1 SGHTA and CDR2 FQGTGA. DNA for the CDR3: TGTGCCAGCAGCCCACTTGGGGGACAGGGCGCTGAAGCTTTCTTT. As protein: CASSPLGGQGAEAFF.

V gene TRBV18 combines with J gene TRBJ2-1; no clear D. The ends were cut back, 5 bases at V and 4 bases at J, with 6 bases in the middle. Germline CDR1 is KGHSH and CDR2 is LQKENI. The length of the CDR3 is 12 residues. CDR3 DNA: TGTGCCAGCTCATCGGAGTACAATGAGCAGTTCTTC. Its translation is CASSSEYNEQFF.

Points on this clone: In this CDR3 the conserved last residue, phenylalanine or tryptophan, is missing, so a read error is likely. The rearrangement joins TRBV11-2 to TRBJ1-1; D may be TRBD1 (6 bases). The CDR3 covers 14 residues. Looked up from germline, CDR1 is SGHAT and CDR2 is FQNNGV. V was shortened by 5 bases and J by 7 bases, with 17 bases between the two germline ends. The CDR3 here is CASSAMTGKREAFV. The CDR3 DNA sequence: TGTGCCAGCAGCGCTATGACAGGAAAACGTGAAGCTTTCGTT.

J is TRBJ2-3 and V is TRBV19, with D uncertain. There are 13 residues in the CDR3. CDR1 LNHDA and CDR2 SQIVND come from the germline V gene (reference sequence). The V end was cut by 3 bases, the J end by 1 base, with 5 bases between. Written as DNA, the CDR3 is TGTGCCAGTAGTATTGTCCGCACAGATACGCAGTATTTT. It encodes CASSIVRTDTQYF.

The V gene is TRBV27, the J gene TRBJ2-1, with D unclear. Germline values: CDR1 MNHEY, CDR2 SMNVEV (reference sequence). CDR3 length equals 14 residues. Deletions cut 5 bases from V and 5 bases from J, with 13 bases between. The CDR3 sequence: CASSQRLANNEQFF. The CDR3, as DNA: TGTGCCAGCAGTCAACGTCTGGCGAACAATGAGCAGTTCTTC.

Turning to this clone: The same CDR3 arises from other DNA sequences in this sample as well. The chain carries TRBV11-2 and TRBJ2-7, with TRBD1 matching over 9 bases. V gave up 3 bases and J gave up 3 bases; unmatched junction bases: 3. Germline V gives CDR1 SGHAT, CDR2 FQNNGV. The length of the CDR3 is 14 residues. The CDR3 loop reads CASSLGTGNYEQYF. The CDR3 bases are TGTGCCAGCAGCTTGGGGACAGGGAACTACGAGCAGTACTTC.

V is TRBV9 and J is TRBJ2-3; D call uncertain. From germline, CDR1 is SGDLS and CDR2 YYNGEE. This CDR3 is 14 amino acids long. Trimming took off 3 bases at V and 0 bases at J, with 8 bases between the two ends. The CDR3 region has the DNA TGTGCCAGCAGCGATGAGGCAAGCACAGATACGCAGTATTTT. This gives the protein CASSDEASTDTQYF.

J is TRBJ2-1 and V is TRBV9, with 11 nucleotides matching TRBD1. CDR3 length: 16 residues. The ends lost 0 bases at V and 6 bases at J; junction bases unmatched: 5. Germline V gene sequence: CDR1 SGDLS, CDR2 YYNGEE. The CDR3 protein is CASSVEAGTGGNEQFF. The CDR3 region has the DNA TGTGCCAGCAGCGTAGAAGCCGGGACAGGGGGCAATGAGCAGTTCTTC.

The chain combines TRBV2 with TRBJ2-7, with D perhaps matching TRBD1 (6 bases). The ends were cut back, 8 bases at V and 0 bases at J, with 20 bases in the middle. The CDR3 contains 16 residues. Germline-derived CDR1 and CDR2 are SNHLY and FYNNEI. The DNA for the CDR3 is TGTGCCAGCTGGCCTTTACAGGGTAATAACTCCTACGAGCAGTACTTC. Translating it yields CASWPLQGNNSYEQYF.

This clone was seen only once. The chain joins TRBV19 to TRBJ2-7; 8 bases align to TRBD1. V gave up 3 bases and J gave up 2 bases; unmatched junction bases: 9. Germline V gene lookup returns CDR1 LNHDA and CDR2 SQIVND (reference sequence). The CDR3 covers 16 residues. The CDR3 DNA reads as TGTGCCAGTAGTATGGTGGGTTCGACAGGGGCCTACGAGCAGTACTTC. Protein: CASSMVGSTGAYEQYF. The full variable domain, completed using reference TRBV19 and TRBJ2-7, is DGGITQSPKYLFRKEGQNVTLSCEQNLNHDAMYWYRQDPGQGLRLIYYSQIVNDFQKGDIAEGYSVSREKKESFPLTVTSAQKNPTAFYLCASSMVGSTGAYEQYFGPGTRLTVT.

The V and J genes are TRBV9 and TRBJ1-1, with D unclear. The CDR3 contains 12 residues. V was shortened by 3 bases and J by 1 base, with 4 bases between the two germline ends. Per the germline V gene, CDR1 is SGDLS and CDR2 is YYNGEE. CDR3 bases: TGTGCCAGCAGCGCTGGGAACACTGAAGCTTTCTTT. Translated: CASSAGNTEAFF.

This clone was detected a few times. DNA for the CDR3: TGTGCCAGAGGAATCGGAGAGACCCAGTACTTC. Protein: CARGIGETQYF. The chain couples TRBV6-1 to TRBJ2-5; no reliable D call. The CDR3 contains 11 residues. V lost 9 bases and J lost 4, with 9 bases in between. Germline values: CDR1 MNHNS, CDR2 SASEGT.

V gene TRBV27 combines with J gene TRBJ2-5; D uncertain. Germline values: CDR1 MNHEY, CDR2 SMNVEV (reference sequence). V shed 6 bases and J shed 1 base, with 15 bases lying between them. The CDR3 runs 15 residues. The CDR3 coding sequence is TGTGCCAGCAGCTACCGGGCGGAAACCCAAGAGACCCAGTACTTC. It encodes CASSYRAETQETQYF.

The rearrangement joins TRBV2 to TRBJ2-1; 14 nucleotides agree with TRBD2. Germline V CDR1 and CDR2: SNHLY, FYNNEI. The junction had 13 bases not matched to a gene; V was cut back by 10 bases and J by 5 bases. This CDR3 is 17 amino acids long. The CDR3 DNA reads as TGTGCCACCGGGACTAGCGGGGGAGCCAGAGAAAACAATGAGCAGTTCTTC. It codes for CATGTSGGARENNEQFF.

This clone is a singleton in its sample. The V gene is TRBV4-1, the J gene TRBJ1-1, with a possible D match to TRBD1 (6 bases). V dropped 1 base and J dropped 1 base, with 13 bases sitting between them. The CDR3 sequence is 16 residues long. Germline V lookup: CDR1 MGHRA, CDR2 YSYEKL. CDR3 sequence (DNA): TGCGCCAGCAGCCAAGGTCAGGGGCTTGAGAACACTGAAGCTTTCTTT. It specifies CASSQGQGLENTEAFF.

V is TRBV6-4 and J is TRBJ2-1; possible D gene TRBD1, 6 bases. V was cut by 0 bases and J by 2 bases, with 8 bases left in between. CDR1 is MRHNA and CDR2 is SNTAGT in the germline V gene. The CDR3 runs to 15 residues. The CDR3 loop reads CASSDSQGPYNEQFF. CDR3 DNA: TGTGCCAGCAGTGACTCCCAGGGGCCCTACAATGAGCAGTTCTTC.

The chain uses TRBV4-2 and TRBJ2-3; the match to TRBD2 covers 8 bases. This CDR3 has 14 residues. CDR1 LGHNA and CDR2 YNFKEQ come from the germline V gene. J gave up 4 bases and V 1 base, and 1 base lay outside the gene matches. The CDR3 nucleotides are TGTGCCAGCAGCCAAGGGACTAGCTCAGATACGCAGTATTTT. It is translated as CASSQGTSSDTQYF.

V and J are TRBV5-1 and TRBJ1-1; D not certain. The CDR3 is 14 amino acids. Looked up from germline, CDR1 is SGHRS and CDR2 is YFSETQ. The V and J ends lost 1 base and 10 bases respectively, with 17 bases between them. CDR3 DNA: TGCGCCAGCAGCTTGTATTCAGGATCCCAAGGAGCTTTCTTT. Its translation: CASSLYSGSQGAFF.

The rearrangement joins TRBV18 to TRBJ2-1; D possibly corresponds to TRBD1 (6 bases). The germline V and J ends were trimmed by 3 bases and 8 bases, with 17 bases remaining between them. The CDR3 is made up of 15 amino acids. Germline V gene sequence: CDR1 KGHSH, CDR2 LQKENI. CDR3 DNA sequence: TGTGCCAGCTCACCCCTGGACAGCCTAGACGATGAGCAGTTCTTC. This encodes CASSPLDSLDDEQFF.

The chain couples TRBV19 to TRBJ1-1; no definite D call. The germline V gene has CDR1 LNHDA and CDR2 SQIVND (reference sequence). The CDR3 contains 12 residues. Between the trimmed V and J ends, which lost 1 base and 8 bases, there was a span of 8 bases. This CDR3 is CASSIAPREAFF. CDR3 in DNA: TGTGCCAGTAGTATAGCTCCGCGGGAAGCTTTCTTT.

The genes are TRBV7-2 and TRBJ2-1; TRBD2 matches at 8 bases. The CDR3 runs to 15 residues. Germline values: CDR1 SGHTA, CDR2 FQGNSA. With 4 bases clipped from V and 6 bases from J, the junction kept 8 bases outside the gene matches. CDR3 amino acids: CASSSFPGGFNEQFF. The CDR3, as DNA: TGTGCCAGCAGCTCGTTCCCGGGAGGGTTCAATGAGCAGTTCTTC.

V usage is TRBV7-3 and J usage is TRBJ2-7; D possibly corresponds to TRBD1 (6 bases). The CDR3 contains 17 residues. Germline values: CDR1 SGHTA, CDR2 FQGTGA. Trimming shortened V by 4 bases and J by 2 bases, and 21 bases separated the two germline ends. CDR3 protein: CASSSTRQELPTYEQYF. CDR3 sequence (DNA): TGTGCCAGCAGCTCGACACGACAGGAGCTTCCTACCTACGAGCAGTACTTC.

The chain recombines TRBV5-6 with TRBJ2-6; 8 bases line up with TRBD1. The germline CDR1 and CDR2 sequences are SGHDT and YYEEEE. The CDR3 is 17 amino acids. The junction had 5 bases not matched to a gene; V was cut back by 0 bases and J by 3 bases. The CDR3 DNA reads TGTGCCAGCAGCTTGGCTTCCAGGGGGCTTGGGGCCAACGTCCTGACTTTC. It specifies CASSLASRGLGANVLTF.